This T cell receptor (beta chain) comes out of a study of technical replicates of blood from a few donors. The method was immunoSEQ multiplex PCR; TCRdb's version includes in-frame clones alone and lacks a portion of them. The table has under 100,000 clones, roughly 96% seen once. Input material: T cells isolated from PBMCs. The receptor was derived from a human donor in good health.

CDR3 residues: CASSESRREYNEQFF. The CDR3, as DNA: TGTGCCAGCAGTGAAAGCCGGCGGGAGTACAATGAGCAGTTCTTC. This rearrangement joins TRBV2 to TRBJ2-1, with 7 bases that match TRBD2. CDR1 is SNHLY and CDR2 is FYNNEI in the germline V gene. The CDR3 consists of 15 residues. Trimming removed 2 bases from V and 4 bases from J; junction bases left unmatched: 5.